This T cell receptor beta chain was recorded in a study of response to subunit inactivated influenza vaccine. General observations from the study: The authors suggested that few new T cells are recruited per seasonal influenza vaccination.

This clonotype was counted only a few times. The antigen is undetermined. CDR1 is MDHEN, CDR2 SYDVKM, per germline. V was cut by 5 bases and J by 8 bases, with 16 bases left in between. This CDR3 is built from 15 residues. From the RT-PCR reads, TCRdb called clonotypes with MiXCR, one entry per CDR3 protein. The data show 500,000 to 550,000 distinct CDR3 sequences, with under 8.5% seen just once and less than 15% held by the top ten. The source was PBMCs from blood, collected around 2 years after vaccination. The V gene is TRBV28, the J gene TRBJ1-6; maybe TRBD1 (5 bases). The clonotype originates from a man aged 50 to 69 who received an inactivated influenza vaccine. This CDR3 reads CASSPSQELYSPLHF. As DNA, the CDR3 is TGTGCCAGCAGTCCCTCACAGGAATTGTATTCACCCCTCCACTTT.